This T cell receptor beta chain was sequenced for a study of T cells in Graves' hyperthyroidism and ophthalmopathy (dated by TCRdb to the late 2010s). Background on the whole study: Peripheral blood samples were taken at initial diagnosis, before any treatment was given. TCR V-J signatures able to tell the groups apart were searched for in a discovery cohort of 95 to 100 patients, of whom around 42 had Graves' ophthalmopathy and around 58 had stable Graves' hyperthyroidism. Prospective prediction of ophthalmopathy was tested in an independent validation cohort consisting of 18 to 20 hyperthyroidism patients and more than 15 patients who later progressed to ophthalmopathy. For training and testing, the 95 to 100 patients in the discovery cohort were randomly divided in a 7:3 ratio. The study also compared thyroid tissue and blood T-cell repertoires from more than 5 Graves' hyperthyroidism patients. After sampling, hyperthyroidism patients received methimazole starting at 30 mg daily, and ophthalmopathy patients received high-dose intravenous methylprednisolone. TCR Vbeta CDR3 sequencing of 120 to 150 peripheral blood samples (fewer than 45 ophthalmopathy, 75 hyperthyroidism and roughly 17 progressor patients) is reported in the paper.

A patient counted as having stable Graves' hyperthyroidism if no progression to ophthalmopathy occurred over 18 months of follow-up. Hyperthyroidism patients were newly diagnosed, had a disease duration of under 2 months, and were aged 18 to 65 years. Any patient with an uncontrolled infection, another autoimmune disease, pregnancy or lactation was excluded. Diagnoses were based on clinical symptoms, serum thyroxine and TRAb, thyroid ultrasound and orbital computed tomography. PBMCs were isolated from 10 ml of fresh peripheral blood by Ficoll-Paque density gradient centrifugation. Trizol reagent was used to extract total RNA, and RNA quality was then checked on an Agilent 2100 Bioanalyzer. Broad study findings and their caveats: Most expanded thyroid clonotypes (frequency above 0.001) were also detected in blood, suggesting blood repertoires may reflect thyroid immune responses. A 13 V-J signature model separated ophthalmopathy from stable hyperthyroidism, with roughly 88% sensitivity and about 81% specificity in cross-validation and 80%/75% in testing. During validation, the model predicted progression to ophthalmopathy a median of about 6.3 months ahead of onset, with roughly 65% sensitivity and 72.22% specificity. Sample size was not statistically predetermined, and investigators were not blinded to group allocation.

V loses 5 bases, J loses 3 bases, and the germline ends lie 13 bases apart. The germline V gene provides CDR1 SGHAT and CDR2 FQNNGV. Spanning cysteine to phenylalanine, the CDR3 consists of 14 amino acids. Solely the CDR3 DNA is kept, with 42 bases framed from the first base. About this clonotype itself: The antigen this receptor binds is unknown. Within one base of it there is no much larger clone, and no base qualities were kept.

The TCR beta CDR3 regions were amplified from RNA transcripts. The first round of RT-PCR for the TCR CDR3 was performed with the HTBI primer set and the Qiagen OneStep RT-PCR kit. A second multiplex PCR round built the libraries, followed by size selection and purification. The libraries were sequenced on an Illumina HiSeq2000 using paired-end 100 bp reads. The published analysis was carried out like this. SOAPnuke was used to process the raw data, throwing out any read that contained adapters or uncalled bases, had a mean Phred below 15, or lacked an exact constant-primer or identifier match. High-quality paired reads were merged with COPE v1.2.5, and unique nucleotide sequences were defined as clonotypes. MiTCR v1.1 was used to align the clonotypes against IMGT TRBV, TRBD and TRBJ reference segments. Analysis was restricted to V-J combinations with a frequency above 0.0001, which covered 98% to 99.2% of repertoires. The TCS score was defined as the ratio of F50 (clonal expansion) to E x V (chaos), calculated using BLOSUM62-based TCRdist between CDR3 peptides within each V-J. Welch's t-statistics and random forest reduced some 510 V-J features to about 13, which were used in a naive Bayes classifier (R e1071). The Morisita-Horn index was used to measure how similar the thyroid and blood repertoires were. The public reads were quality trimmed at Q25 with fastp and then assembled into clones with MiXCR by TCRdb, keeping productive beta chains. Every CDR3 protein is listed once, alongside the most common genes and DNA of its rows. None of the V and J calls come from the authors' own analysis; TCRdb made them. The sample has 750,000 to 900,000 distinct CDR3 sequences on record, over 35% of them singletons. The ten largest clones add up to 8.9% of the sample.

Sequencing was performed on blood. Here the chain combines TRBV11-2 and TRBJ1-2, and the D gene may be TRBD1, 5 bases matching. The sequence was obtained from a young man with Graves' hyperthyroidism. The CDR3 here reads CASSVGGDYYGYTF. The nucleotide sequence is given as TGTGCCAGCAGCGTTGGAGGGGATTACTATGGCTACACCTTC.